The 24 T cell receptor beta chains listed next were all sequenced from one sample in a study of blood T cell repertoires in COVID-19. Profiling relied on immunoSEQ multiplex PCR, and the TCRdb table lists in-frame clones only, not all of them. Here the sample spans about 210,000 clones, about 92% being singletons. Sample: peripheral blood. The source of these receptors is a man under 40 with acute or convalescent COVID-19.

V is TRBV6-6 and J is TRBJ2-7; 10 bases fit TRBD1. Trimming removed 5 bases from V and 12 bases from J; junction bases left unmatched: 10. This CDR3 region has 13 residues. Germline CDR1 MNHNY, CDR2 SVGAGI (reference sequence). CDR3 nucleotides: TGTGCCAGCAGTCACCGGGACAGGGGCTTTCCGTACTTC. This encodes CASSHRDRGFPYF.

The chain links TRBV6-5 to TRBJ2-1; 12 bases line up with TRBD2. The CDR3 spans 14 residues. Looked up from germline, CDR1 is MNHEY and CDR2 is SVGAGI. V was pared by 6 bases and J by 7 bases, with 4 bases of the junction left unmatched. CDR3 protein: CASSRLAGVNEQFF. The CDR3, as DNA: TGTGCCAGCAGCCGACTAGCGGGGGTAAATGAGCAGTTCTTC.

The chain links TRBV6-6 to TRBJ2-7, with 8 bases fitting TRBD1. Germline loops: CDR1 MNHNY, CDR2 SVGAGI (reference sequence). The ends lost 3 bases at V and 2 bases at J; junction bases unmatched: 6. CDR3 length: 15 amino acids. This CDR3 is CASSYFGQGTYEQYF. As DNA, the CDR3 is TGTGCCAGCAGTTATTTCGGACAGGGTACCTACGAGCAGTACTTC.

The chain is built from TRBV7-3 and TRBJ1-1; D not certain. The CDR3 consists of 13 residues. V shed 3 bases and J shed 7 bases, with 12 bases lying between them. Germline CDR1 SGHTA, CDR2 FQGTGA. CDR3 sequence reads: CASSFTRFGEAFF. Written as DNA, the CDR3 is TGTGCCAGCAGCTTTACCAGGTTCGGTGAAGCTTTCTTT.

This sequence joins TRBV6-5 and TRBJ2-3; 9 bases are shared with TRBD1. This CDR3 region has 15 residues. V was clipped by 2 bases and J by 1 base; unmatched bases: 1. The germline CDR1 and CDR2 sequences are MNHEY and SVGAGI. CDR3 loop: CASSYDRGGTDTQYF. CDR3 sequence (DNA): TGTGCCAGCAGTTACGACAGGGGGGGCACAGATACGCAGTATTTT.

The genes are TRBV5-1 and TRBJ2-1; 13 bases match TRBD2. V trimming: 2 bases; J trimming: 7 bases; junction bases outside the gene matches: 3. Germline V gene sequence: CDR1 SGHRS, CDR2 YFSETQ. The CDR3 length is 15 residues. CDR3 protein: CASSLPGLAGNEQFF. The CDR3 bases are TGCGCCAGCAGCTTACCGGGACTAGCGGGAAATGAGCAGTTCTTC.

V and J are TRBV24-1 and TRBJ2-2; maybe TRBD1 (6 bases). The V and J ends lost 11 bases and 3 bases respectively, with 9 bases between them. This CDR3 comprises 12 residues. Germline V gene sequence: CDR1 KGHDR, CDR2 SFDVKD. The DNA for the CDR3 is TGTGCCATCGGACAGTACACCGGGGAGCTGTTTTTT. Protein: CAIGQYTGELFF.

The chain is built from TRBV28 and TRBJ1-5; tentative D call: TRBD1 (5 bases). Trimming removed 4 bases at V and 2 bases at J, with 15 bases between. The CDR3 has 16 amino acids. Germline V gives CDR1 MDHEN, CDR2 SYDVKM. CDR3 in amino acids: CASSSLSGLGNQPQHF. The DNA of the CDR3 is TGTGCCAGCAGTTCCCTGTCAGGGTTAGGCAATCAGCCCCAGCATTTT.

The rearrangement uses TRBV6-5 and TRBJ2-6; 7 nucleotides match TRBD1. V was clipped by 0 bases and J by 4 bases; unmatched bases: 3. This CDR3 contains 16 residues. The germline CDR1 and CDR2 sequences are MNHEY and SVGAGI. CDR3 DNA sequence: TGTGCCAGCAGTTACTCAGGGGGCGCCGGGGCCAACGTCCTGACTTTC. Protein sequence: CASSYSGGAGANVLTF.

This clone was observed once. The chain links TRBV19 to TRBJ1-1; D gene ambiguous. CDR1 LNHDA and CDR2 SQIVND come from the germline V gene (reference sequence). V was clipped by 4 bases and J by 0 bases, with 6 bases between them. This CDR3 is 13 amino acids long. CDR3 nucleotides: TGTGCCAGTAGTACGGTCCTGAACACTGAAGCTTTCTTT. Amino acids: CASSTVLNTEAFF. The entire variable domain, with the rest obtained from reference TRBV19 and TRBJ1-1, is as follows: DGGITQSPKYLFRKEGQNVTLSCEQNLNHDAMYWYRQDPGQGLRLIYYSQIVNDFQKGDIAEGYSVSREKKESFPLTVTSAQKNPTAFYLCASSTVLNTEAFFGQGTRLTVV.

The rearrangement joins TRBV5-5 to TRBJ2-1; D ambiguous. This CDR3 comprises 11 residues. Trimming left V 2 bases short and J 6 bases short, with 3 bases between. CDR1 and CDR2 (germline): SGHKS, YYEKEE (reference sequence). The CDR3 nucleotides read TGTGCCAGCAGCTTCATCAATGAGCAGTTCTTC. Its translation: CASSFINEQFF.

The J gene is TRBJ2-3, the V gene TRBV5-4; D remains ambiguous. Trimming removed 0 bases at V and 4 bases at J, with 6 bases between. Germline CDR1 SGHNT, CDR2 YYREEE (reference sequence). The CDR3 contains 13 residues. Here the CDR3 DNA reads TGTGCCAGCAGCTTGGTATCAGCAGATACGCAGTATTTT. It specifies CASSLVSADTQYF.

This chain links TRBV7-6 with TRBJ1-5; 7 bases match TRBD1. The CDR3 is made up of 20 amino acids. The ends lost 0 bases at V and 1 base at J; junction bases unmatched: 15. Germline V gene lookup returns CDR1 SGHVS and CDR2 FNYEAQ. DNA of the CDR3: TGTGCCAGCAGCTTAGCGTATAGGAGGGGGCAGGGAGCAAGCAATCAGCCCCAGCATTTT. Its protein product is CASSLAYRRGQGASNQPQHF.

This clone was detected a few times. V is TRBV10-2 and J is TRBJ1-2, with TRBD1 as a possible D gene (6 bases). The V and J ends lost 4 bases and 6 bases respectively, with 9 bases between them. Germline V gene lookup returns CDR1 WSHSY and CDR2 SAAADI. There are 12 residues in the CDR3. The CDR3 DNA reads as TGCGCCAGCAGTGCTCAGGGGAATGGCTACACCTTC. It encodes CASSAQGNGYTF.

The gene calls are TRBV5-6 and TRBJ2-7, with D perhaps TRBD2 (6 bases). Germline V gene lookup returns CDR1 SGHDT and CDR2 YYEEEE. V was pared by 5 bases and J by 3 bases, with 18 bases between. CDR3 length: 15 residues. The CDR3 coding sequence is TGTGCCAGCAGGGGACGCGGGACCGTGCTCTACGAGCAGTACTTC. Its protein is CASRGRGTVLYEQYF.

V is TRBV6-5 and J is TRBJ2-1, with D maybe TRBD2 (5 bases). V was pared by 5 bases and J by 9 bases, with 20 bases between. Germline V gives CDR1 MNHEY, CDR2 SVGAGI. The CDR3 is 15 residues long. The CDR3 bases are TGTGCCAGCAGTCAAAACCGGGGTCTGGGAAGTGAGCAGTTCTTC. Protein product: CASSQNRGLGSEQFF.

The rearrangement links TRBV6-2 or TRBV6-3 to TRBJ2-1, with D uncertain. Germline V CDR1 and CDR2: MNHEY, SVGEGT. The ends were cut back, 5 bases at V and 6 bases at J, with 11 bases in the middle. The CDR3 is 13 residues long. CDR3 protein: CASSTTPTNEQFF. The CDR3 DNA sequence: TGTGCCAGCAGTACGACTCCCACCAATGAGCAGTTCTTC.

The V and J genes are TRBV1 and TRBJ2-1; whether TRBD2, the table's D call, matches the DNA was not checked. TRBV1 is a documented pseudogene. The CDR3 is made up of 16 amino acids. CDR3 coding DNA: TGCACCAGCAGCCAAGCGCGCGGGAGATCGGTCAATGAGCAGTTCTTC. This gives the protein CTSSQARGRSVNEQFF.

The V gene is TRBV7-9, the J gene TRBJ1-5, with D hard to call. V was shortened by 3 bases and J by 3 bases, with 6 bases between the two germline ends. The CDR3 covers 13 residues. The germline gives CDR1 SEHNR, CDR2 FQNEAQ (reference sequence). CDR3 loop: CASSLGHNQPQHF. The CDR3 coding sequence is TGTGCCAGCAGCTTGGGCCACAATCAGCCCCAGCATTTT. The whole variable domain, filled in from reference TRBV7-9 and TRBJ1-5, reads DTGVSQNPRHKITKRGQNVTFRCDPISEHNRLYWYRQTLGQGPEFLTYFQNEAQLEKSRLLSDRFSAERPKGSFSTLEIQRTEQGDSAMYLCASSLGHNQPQHFGDGTRLSIL.

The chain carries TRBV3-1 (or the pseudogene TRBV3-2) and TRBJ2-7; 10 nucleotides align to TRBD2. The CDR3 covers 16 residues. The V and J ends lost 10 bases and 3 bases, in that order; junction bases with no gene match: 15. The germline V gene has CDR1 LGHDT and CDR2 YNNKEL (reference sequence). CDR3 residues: CATSPGLAQFYYEQYF. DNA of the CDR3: TGTGCCACATCGCCGGGACTAGCGCAATTTTACTACGAGCAGTACTTC.

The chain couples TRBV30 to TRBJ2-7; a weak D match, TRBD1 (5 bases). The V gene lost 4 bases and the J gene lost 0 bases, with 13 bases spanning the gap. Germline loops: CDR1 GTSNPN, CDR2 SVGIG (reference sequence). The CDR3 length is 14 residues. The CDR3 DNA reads TGTGCCTGGAAGACTTCGGACACCTCCTACGAGCAGTACTTC. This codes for CAWKTSDTSYEQYF.

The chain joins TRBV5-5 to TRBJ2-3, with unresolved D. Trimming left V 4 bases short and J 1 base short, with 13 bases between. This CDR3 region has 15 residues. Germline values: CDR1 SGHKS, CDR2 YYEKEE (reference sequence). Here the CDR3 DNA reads TGTGCCAGCAGCCCGCCGCAGATCGGCACAGATACGCAGTATTTT. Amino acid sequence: CASSPPQIGTDTQYF.

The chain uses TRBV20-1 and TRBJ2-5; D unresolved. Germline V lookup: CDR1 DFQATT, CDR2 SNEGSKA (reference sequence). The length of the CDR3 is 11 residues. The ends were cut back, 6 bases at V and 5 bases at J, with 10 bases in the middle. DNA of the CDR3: TGCAGTGCCGCCCTCGCGGAGACCCAGTACTTC. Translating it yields CSAALAETQYF.

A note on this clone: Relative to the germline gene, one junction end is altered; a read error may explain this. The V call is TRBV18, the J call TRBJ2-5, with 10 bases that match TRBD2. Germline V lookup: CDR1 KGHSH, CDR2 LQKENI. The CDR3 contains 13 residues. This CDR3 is CASSPELAGTPHF. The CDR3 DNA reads TGTGCCAGCTCACCAGAACTAGCGGGGACCCCACACTTC.